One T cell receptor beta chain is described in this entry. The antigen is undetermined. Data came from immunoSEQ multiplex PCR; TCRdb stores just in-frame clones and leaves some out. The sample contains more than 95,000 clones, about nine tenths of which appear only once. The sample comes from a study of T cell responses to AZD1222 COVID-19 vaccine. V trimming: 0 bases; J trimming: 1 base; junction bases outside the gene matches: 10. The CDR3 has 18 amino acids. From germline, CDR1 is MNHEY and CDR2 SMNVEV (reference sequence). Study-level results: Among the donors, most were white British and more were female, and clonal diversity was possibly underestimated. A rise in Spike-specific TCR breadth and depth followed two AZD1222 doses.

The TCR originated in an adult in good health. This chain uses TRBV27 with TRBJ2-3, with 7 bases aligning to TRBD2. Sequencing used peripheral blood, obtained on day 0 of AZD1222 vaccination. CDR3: CASSLSPRPGGGTDTQYF. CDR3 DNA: TGTGCCAGCAGTTTATCCCCTCGCCCGGGAGGTGGCACAGATACGCAGTATTTT.